This is a list of T cell receptor beta chains from one sample in a study of T-cell reconstitution after alpha-beta-depleted transplantation in children. TCRdb independently ran MiXCR on the PCR reads; one entry per CDR3 protein. The sample records about 250,000 distinct CDR3 sequences, roughly a quarter being singletons. The sequenced sample was PBMCs, mostly from graft donor cells, obtained 360 days after TCRalphabeta/CD19-depleted stem cell transplant. All receptors come from a female patient aged 2-15 years who had a stem cell transplant for congenital amegakaryocytic thrombocytopenia, so the T cells may come from the graft donor. Each CDR3 is given with its conserved first and last residue. Each record gives: CDR3 protein, V gene, J gene.

CSARDSVGDEQFF	TRBV20-1	TRBJ2-1
CASSHRLAEHNEQFF	TRBV12-3/TRBV12-4	TRBJ2-1
CATTSGSTWEKLFF	TRBV15	TRBJ1-4
CASRGLGSGANVLTF	TRBV7-9	TRBJ2-6
CASSPLGGYNEQFF	TRBV7-9	TRBJ2-1
CASSPTDTYNSPLHF	TRBV2	TRBJ1-6
CASIQLAGGPNEQFF	TRBV2	TRBJ2-1
CSARDFSRGANETQYF	TRBV20-1	TRBJ2-5
CASSLHGDSDGYTF	TRBV12-3/TRBV12-4	TRBJ1-2
CASSFRAQYF	TRBV28	TRBJ2-5
CASSLPRNRPHTQYF	TRBV12-3/TRBV12-4	TRBJ2-3
CASRGTGANIQYF	TRBV27	TRBJ2-4